This T cell receptor beta chain originates from a study of CD8 T cells in Susac syndrome. Reverse transcription used about 0.45 to 1 ug RNA and random hexamers. By means of immunoSEQ multiplex PCR, TCR beta CDR3 spanning 54 Vbeta and 13 Jbeta underwent amplification. TCRdb processed the immunoSEQ multiplex PCR reads anew with MiXCR; each CDR3 protein has one entry. The table lists 200,000 to 250,000 distinct CDR3 sequences, about 94% of them singletons, with about 0.12% in the top ten. Germline loops: CDR1 SEHNR, CDR2 FQNEAQ (reference sequence). CDR3 length: 14 amino acids. V was clipped by 0 bases and J by 5 bases; unmatched bases: 4. Sequencing of TCR beta was undertaken in CD8+ and CD4+ T cells derived from blood. The patients who served as multiple sclerosis controls were treatment-naive and had stable or active relapsing-remitting disease that fulfilled the revised McDonald criteria.

This TCR was sampled from a human donor with multiple sclerosis. Sequenced sample: CD8+ T cells from PBMCs. The V and J genes are TRBV7-9 and TRBJ2-7, with 7 bases lining up with TRBD2. The CDR3, as DNA: TGTGCCAGCAGCTTAGCTAGCGGGCGGGACGAGCAGTACTTC. It translates to CASSLASGRDEQYF.